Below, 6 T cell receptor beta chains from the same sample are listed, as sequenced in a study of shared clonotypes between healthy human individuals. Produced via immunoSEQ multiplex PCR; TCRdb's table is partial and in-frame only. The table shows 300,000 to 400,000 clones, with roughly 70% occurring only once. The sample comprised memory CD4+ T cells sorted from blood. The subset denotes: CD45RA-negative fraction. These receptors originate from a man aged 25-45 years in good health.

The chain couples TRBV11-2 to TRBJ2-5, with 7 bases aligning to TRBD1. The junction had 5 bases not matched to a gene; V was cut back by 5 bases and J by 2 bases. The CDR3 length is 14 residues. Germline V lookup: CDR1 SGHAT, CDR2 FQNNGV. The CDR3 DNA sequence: TGTGCCAGCAGCCGAGGGACAGAACAAGAGACCCAGTACTTC. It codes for CASSRGTEQETQYF.

The CDR3 sequence: CASSPYTGDISYEQYF. In DNA, the CDR3 is TGTGCCAGCTCACCCTATACAGGGGATATAAGCTACGAGCAGTACTTC. This chain joins TRBV18 and TRBJ2-7; TRBD1 aligns across 7 bases. The J segment lost 3 bases and the V segment lost 3 bases, leaving 11 bases of the junction unmatched. The germline gives CDR1 KGHSH, CDR2 LQKENI. CDR3 length equals 16 residues.

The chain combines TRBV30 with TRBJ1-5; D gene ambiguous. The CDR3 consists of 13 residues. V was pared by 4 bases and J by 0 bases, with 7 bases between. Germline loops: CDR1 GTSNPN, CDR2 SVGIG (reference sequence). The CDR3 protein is CAWTRGSNQPQHF. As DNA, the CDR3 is TGTGCCTGGACTCGGGGTAGCAATCAGCCCCAGCATTTT. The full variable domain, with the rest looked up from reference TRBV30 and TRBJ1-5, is SQTIHQWPATLVQPVGSPLSLECTVEGTSNPNLYWYRQAAGRGLQLLFYSVGIGQISSEVPQNLSASRPQDRQFILSSKKLLLSDSGFYLCAWTRGSNQPQHFGDGTRLSIL.

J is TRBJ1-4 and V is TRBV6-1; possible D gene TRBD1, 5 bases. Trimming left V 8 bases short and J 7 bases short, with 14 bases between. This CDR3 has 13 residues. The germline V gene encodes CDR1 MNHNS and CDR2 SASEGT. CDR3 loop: CASCRRQGEKLFF. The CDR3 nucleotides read TGTGCCAGCTGTCGGCGGCAGGGTGAAAAACTGTTTTTT.

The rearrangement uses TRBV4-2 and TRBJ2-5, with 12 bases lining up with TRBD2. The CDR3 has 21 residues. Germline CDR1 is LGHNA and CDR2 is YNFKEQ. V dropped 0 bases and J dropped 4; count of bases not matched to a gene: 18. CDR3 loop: CASSQDMNGLAGSEVGETQYF. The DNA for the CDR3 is TGTGCCAGCAGCCAAGATATGAATGGACTAGCGGGATCCGAGGTGGGAGAGACCCAGTACTTC.

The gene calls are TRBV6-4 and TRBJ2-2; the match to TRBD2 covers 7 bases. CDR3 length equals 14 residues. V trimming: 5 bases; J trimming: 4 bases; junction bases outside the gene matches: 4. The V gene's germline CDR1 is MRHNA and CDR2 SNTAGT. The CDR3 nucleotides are TGTGCCAGCAGTCCTGGACTAGTCACCGGGGAGCTGTTTTTT. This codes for CASSPGLVTGELFF.